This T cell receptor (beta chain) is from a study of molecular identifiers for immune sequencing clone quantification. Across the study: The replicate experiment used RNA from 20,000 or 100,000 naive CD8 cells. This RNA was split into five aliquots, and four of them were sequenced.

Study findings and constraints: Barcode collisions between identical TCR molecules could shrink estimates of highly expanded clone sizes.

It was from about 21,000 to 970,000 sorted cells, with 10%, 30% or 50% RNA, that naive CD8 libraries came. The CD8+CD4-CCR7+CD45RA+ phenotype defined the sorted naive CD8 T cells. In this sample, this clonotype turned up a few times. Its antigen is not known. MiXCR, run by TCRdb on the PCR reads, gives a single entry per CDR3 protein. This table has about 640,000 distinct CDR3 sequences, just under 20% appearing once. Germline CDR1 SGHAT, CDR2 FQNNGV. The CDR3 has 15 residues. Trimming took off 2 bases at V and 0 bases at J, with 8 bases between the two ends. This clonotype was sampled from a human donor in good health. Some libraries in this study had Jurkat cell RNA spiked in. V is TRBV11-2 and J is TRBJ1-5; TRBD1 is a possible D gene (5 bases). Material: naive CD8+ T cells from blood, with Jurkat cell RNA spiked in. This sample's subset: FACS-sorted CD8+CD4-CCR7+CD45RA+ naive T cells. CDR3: CASSLQGDSNQPQHF. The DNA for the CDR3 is TGTGCCAGCAGCTTACAAGGGGATAGCAATCAGCCCCAGCATTTT.